Detailed here is one TCR beta chain. Its specificity is unknown. Germline V CDR1 and CDR2: DFQATT, SNEGSKA (reference sequence). This CDR3 is 15 amino acids long. Multiple sclerosis controls were treatment-naive patients with stable or active relapsing-remitting disease. FACS was used to enrich TEMRA cells, whereas the CD8+ and CD4+ T cells were obtained by negative isolation. This record comes from a study of CD8 T cells in Susac syndrome. Points from the study as a whole: As the study acknowledged, the number of individuals in its TCR sequencing and HLA analysis was relatively small.

RNA amounts of 0.5 to 1 ug underwent reverse transcription with random hexamers. A multiplex approach, immunoSEQ multiplex PCR, amplified TCR beta CDR3 across 54 Vbeta and 13 Jbeta. TCRdb reprocessed the immunoSEQ multiplex PCR reads with MiXCR, giving one entry per CDR3 protein. The sample holds around 80,000 distinct CDR3 sequences; roughly 91% are singletons and the top ten take around 0.49%. The sample taken for sequencing was CD8+ T cells from PBMCs. The chain couples TRBV20-1 to TRBJ2-1, with D possibly being TRBD1 or TRBD2 (6 bases each). The sequence derives from a human donor with multiple sclerosis. The chain's CDR3 is CRLGGLVNSGDEQFF. The CDR3 DNA reads as TGCAGACTAGGGGGGCTAGTGAACTCCGGGGATGAGCAGTTCTTC.